Below are 28 T cell receptor beta chains sequenced from a single sample in a study of T cells in Graves' hyperthyroidism and ophthalmopathy. TCR beta CDR3 sequences were amplified from RNA transcripts. HTBI primers were employed in a first-round RT-PCR of the TCR CDR3. TCRdb ran MiXCR on the multiplex PCR reads and lists one entry per CDR3 protein. The data contain roughly 260,000 distinct CDR3 sequences, 14% to 15% of them singletons. Specimen: blood. All receptors come from a woman aged 40 to 50 with Graves' hyperthyroidism that later progressed to Graves' ophthalmopathy.

This clonotype has ten or more counts. The V gene is TRBV30, the J gene TRBJ1-1; D unresolved. The germline gives CDR1 GTSNPN, CDR2 SVGIG (reference sequence). The CDR3 spans 15 residues. V was cut by 2 bases and J by 1 base, with 14 bases left in between. CDR3 DNA sequence: TGTGCCTGGAGTACCGACGCCTTGGGGAACACTGAAGCTTTCTTT. It codes for CAWSTDALGNTEAFF.

This clonotype appeared many times. The V call is TRBV29-1, the J call TRBJ2-3; TRBD2 agrees at 9 bases. CDR1 is SQVTM and CDR2 is ANQGSEA in the germline V gene. CDR3 length: 14 amino acids. The V segment lost 6 bases and the J segment 0 bases; nucleotides outside the gene matches: 4. CDR3 loop: CSVASGTSTDTQYF. The CDR3 bases are TGCAGCGTGGCTAGCGGGACCAGCACAGATACGCAGTATTTT.

This clonotype was seen many times. The V and J genes are TRBV12-3 or TRBV12-4 and TRBJ1-5; unclear D gene. CDR3 length: 13 amino acids. V was shortened by 8 bases and J by 3 bases, with 11 bases between the two germline ends. Here the CDR3 reads CASGKSYNQPQHF. The CDR3, as DNA: TGTGCCAGCGGGAAGAGCTACAATCAGCCCCAGCATTTT.

This clonotype was detected many times. The rearrangement links TRBV28 to TRBJ2-3, with 13 bases fitting TRBD2. The CDR3 spans 16 residues. Germline V gives CDR1 MDHEN, CDR2 SYDVKM. Unmatched junction bases numbered 4, after V lost 3 bases and J lost 4 bases. For the CDR3, the DNA is TGTGCCAGCAGTTTGGATACTAGCGGGAGGGCAGATACGCAGTATTTT. Its protein product is CASSLDTSGRADTQYF.

The chain combines TRBV6-1 with TRBJ1-1; D uncertain. Trimming took 5 bases from V and 1 from J, leaving 14 bases between them. The CDR3 consists of 15 residues. Germline CDR1 is MNHNS and CDR2 is SASEGT. The CDR3 sequence is CASSPQAGSNTEAFF. CDR3 nucleotide sequence: TGTGCCAGCAGTCCCCAGGCGGGATCGAACACTGAAGCTTTCTTT.

This clonotype was observed at least ten times. V is TRBV4-1 and J is TRBJ1-2, with no clear D. The CDR3 has 13 residues. The V end lost 1 base, the J end lost 4 bases, and 7 bases lay between the germline ends. Germline lookup yields CDR1 MGHRA and CDR2 YSYEKL. CDR3 coding DNA: TGCGCCAGCAGCCAAGTACTGTTCTATGGCTACACCTTC. It specifies CASSQVLFYGYTF.

This clonotype was seen more than once but under ten times. The chain joins TRBV4-1 to TRBJ2-7, with 8 bases fitting TRBD1. J lost 5 bases, V lost 1 base, and 7 bases had no gene match. Germline CDR1 reads MGHRA; CDR2 reads YSYEKL. This CDR3 has 15 residues. Here the CDR3 DNA reads TGCGCCAGCAGCCAAGCCCTTGGACAGGGCCACGAGCAGTACTTC. Protein product: CASSQALGQGHEQYF.

The chain links TRBV20-1 to TRBJ2-5, with 11 positions matching TRBD2. Germline V lookup: CDR1 DFQATT, CDR2 SNEGSKA (reference sequence). J lost 4 bases, V lost 5 bases, and 18 bases had no gene match. The CDR3 length is 18 residues. CDR3 sequence: CSASLLSGRGLPLETQYF. CDR3 bases: TGCAGTGCTTCACTTCTTAGCGGGAGGGGCCTGCCTCTAGAGACCCAGTACTTC.

This clonotype was detected ten times or more. The CDR3 coding sequence is TGTGCCAGCAGTTTCGGGAATACCTACGAGCAGTACTTC. Amino acid sequence: CASSFGNTYEQYF. The rearrangement joins TRBV12-3 or TRBV12-4 to TRBJ2-7; tentatively, D is TRBD2 (5 bases). The CDR3 totals 13 residues. V lost 3 bases, J lost 2 bases, and 8 bases lay in between.

This clonotype was seen ten or more times. The J gene is TRBJ2-1, the V gene TRBV5-1; the D gene is possibly TRBD1 (5 bases). The V gene lost 3 bases and the J gene lost 5 bases, with 9 bases spanning the gap. CDR1 SGHRS and CDR2 YFSETQ come from the germline V gene. The length of the CDR3 is 13 residues. CDR3 bases: TGCGCCAGCAGCTACGGACAACACAATGAGCAGTTCTTC. Its translation is CASSYGQHNEQFF.

The rearrangement links TRBV4-1 to TRBJ1-4; no definite D call. Trimming took off 1 base at V and 9 bases at J, with 9 bases between the two ends. CDR1 and CDR2 from the germline V gene are MGHRA and YSYEKL. The CDR3 covers 13 residues. As DNA, the CDR3 is TGCGCCAGCAGCCAAGCAGCACTGCAAAAACTGTTTTTT. It specifies CASSQAALQKLFF.

This clonotype was observed at least ten times. The J gene is TRBJ1-1, the V gene TRBV19, with TRBD1 identical over 7 bases. This CDR3 has 13 amino acids. V was pared by 5 bases and J by 4 bases, with 4 bases of the junction left unmatched. Germline loops: CDR1 LNHDA, CDR2 SQIVND (reference sequence). This CDR3 reads CASSPRGGTEAFF. DNA for the CDR3: TGTGCCAGTAGTCCCAGGGGGGGCACTGAAGCTTTCTTT.

The rearrangement uses TRBV4-1 and TRBJ1-3; D might be TRBD1 (6 bases). The germline V and J ends were trimmed by 1 base and 0 bases, with 7 bases remaining between them. Germline V gene sequence: CDR1 MGHRA, CDR2 YSYEKL. The CDR3 is 15 amino acids. This chain's CDR3 is CASSQGDISGNTIYF. In nucleotides, the CDR3 is TGCGCCAGCAGCCAAGGGGACATCTCTGGAAACACCATATATTTT.

This clonotype was seen more than once but under ten times. The chain couples TRBV12-3 or TRBV12-4 to TRBJ1-2, with TRBD1 matching over 7 bases. This CDR3 is 14 amino acids long. Trimming cost V 3 bases and J 14 bases; bases outside gene matches: 15. The CDR3 loop is CASSLRTGSSGGTF. Written as DNA, the CDR3 is TGTGCCAGCAGTTTGAGGACAGGATCTAGCGGGGGTACCTTC.

V gene TRBV7-9 combines with J gene TRBJ2-2; TRBD1 or TRBD2 may be the D gene (5 bases each). The CDR3 loop spans 16 amino acids. The germline gives CDR1 SEHNR, CDR2 FQNEAQ (reference sequence). Trimming removed 7 bases at V and 3 bases at J, with 18 bases between. The CDR3 DNA sequence: TGTGCCAGCACCAGAATCATCGGGGCCTACACCGGGGAGCTGTTTTTT. Residues: CASTRIIGAYTGELFF.

This clonotype was detected many times. J is TRBJ2-1 and V is TRBV28; no clear D. Trimming removed 9 bases at V and 0 bases at J, with 9 bases between. In germline, CDR1 is MDHEN, CDR2 SYDVKM. The CDR3 loop spans 13 amino acids. CDR3 sequence (DNA): TGTGCCAGTGGATTTAGCTCCTACAATGAGCAGTTCTTC. Translated: CASGFSSYNEQFF.

In its sample, this clonotype was seen many times. The genes are TRBV6-1 and TRBJ2-1; 8 nucleotides agree with TRBD2. This CDR3 spans 16 amino acids. V shed 0 bases and J 3 bases; nucleotides not matched to a gene: 4. Germline V gene lookup returns CDR1 MNHNS and CDR2 SASEGT. CDR3 nucleotide sequence: TGTGCCAGCAGTGAAGCGCCTAGCGGGTTCTACAATGAGCAGTTCTTC. As protein: CASSEAPSGFYNEQFF.

The sample holds many counts of this clonotype. The chain couples TRBV18 to TRBJ2-5; D remains ambiguous. The CDR3 is 15 residues long. Germline V lookup: CDR1 KGHSH, CDR2 LQKENI. V lost 3 bases, J lost 1 base, and 12 bases lay in between. DNA of the CDR3: TGTGCCAGCTCACCTCCTCCGTGGGGCCAAGAGACCCAGTACTTC. The encoded protein is CASSPPPWGQETQYF.

The genes are TRBV2 and TRBJ1-5; D is undetermined. Germline-derived CDR1 and CDR2 are SNHLY and FYNNEI. With 8 bases removed from V and 7 bases from J, the gap between germline ends came to 12 bases. The CDR3 runs 12 residues. Here the CDR3 DNA reads TGTGCCAGCGGGGAGGGAGGGCAGCCCCAGCATTTT. Residues: CASGEGGQPQHF. Together with reference TRBV2 and TRBJ1-5, the CDR3 gives the full variable domain: EPEVTQTPSHQVTQMGQEVILRCVPISNHLYFYWYRQILGQKVEFLVSFYNNEISEKSEIFDDQFSVERPDGSNFTLKIRSTKLEDSAMYFCASGEGGQPQHFGDGTRLSIL.

The table lists this clonotype with many counts. The J gene is TRBJ2-1, the V gene TRBV9, with TRBD2 matching 7 bases. CDR1 is SGDLS and CDR2 is YYNGEE in the germline V gene. V lost 5 bases and J lost 4; bases outside the gene matches: 9. The CDR3 has 15 amino acids. The CDR3 DNA sequence: TGTGCCAGCAGGGCTGTGTCTAGCGGTTACAATGAGCAGTTCTTC. Amino acids: CASRAVSSGYNEQFF.

This clonotype has at least ten counts. The rearrangement joins TRBV19 to TRBJ1-5; no clear D. The germline V gene encodes CDR1 LNHDA and CDR2 SQIVND (reference sequence). The V end lost 3 bases, the J end lost 2 bases, and 5 bases lay between the germline ends. The CDR3 runs to 13 residues. CDR3 residues: CASSIRGNQPQHF. The DNA of the CDR3 is TGTGCCAGTAGTATCCGCGGCAATCAGCCCCAGCATTTT.

This clonotype came up many times. The genes are TRBV20-1 and TRBJ2-5, with D perhaps TRBD2 (6 bases). Germline V CDR1 and CDR2: DFQATT, SNEGSKA (reference sequence). This CDR3 region has 13 residues. Trimming removed 5 bases from V and 5 bases from J, with 15 bases in between. The CDR3 nucleotides read TGCAGTGCTTTATGGGCAGGAGGGGAGACCCAGTACTTC. Protein product: CSALWAGGETQYF.

This clonotype was found many times. CDR3 coding DNA: TGCAGCGCTGGCGGCAGGGGGCGATTGAACACTGAAGCTTTCTTT. Translation: CSAGGRGRLNTEAFF. This rearrangement joins TRBV29-1 to TRBJ1-1; TRBD1 aligns across 8 bases. The CDR3 extends over 15 amino acids. The germline gives CDR1 SQVTM, CDR2 ANQGSEA. Losses at the gene ends were 7 bases for V and 0 bases for J; bases not matched to a gene: 10.

The chain couples TRBV18 to TRBJ2-2, with D possibly TRBD1 on 6 matching bases. Per germline, CDR1 KGHSH and CDR2 LQKENI. With 3 bases removed from V and 5 bases from J, the gap between germline ends came to 13 bases. This CDR3 has 15 residues. CDR3 DNA: TGTGCCAGCTCACCCTATCCAGGGGAGACCGGGGAGCTGTTTTTT. As protein: CASSPYPGETGELFF.

The chain employs TRBV7-9 and TRBJ1-3, with unresolved D. The CDR3 length is 16 residues. V lost 4 bases, J lost 0 bases, and 13 bases lay in between. Germline V CDR1 and CDR2: SEHNR, FQNEAQ (reference sequence). CDR3 protein: CASSSAPEYSGNTIYF. The DNA of the CDR3 is TGTGCCAGCAGCTCAGCGCCGGAGTACTCTGGAAACACCATATATTTT.

This clonotype was seen a handful of times. Just one base apart from a much larger clone, this may be a read error. V and J are TRBV7-9 and TRBJ2-7, with 7 positions matching TRBD2. Germline V gene sequence: CDR1 SEHNR, CDR2 FQNEAQ (reference sequence). The CDR3 contains 15 residues. In nucleotides, the CDR3 is TGTGCCAGCAGCCCCCTAGCGGTTAGCTCCTACGAGCATTACTTC. Translated: CASSPLAVSSYEHYF.

The chain combines TRBV20-1 with TRBJ1-6; D gene unclear. Germline V gene sequence: CDR1 DFQATT, CDR2 SNEGSKA (reference sequence). The CDR3 spans 15 residues. Trimming removed 1 base at V and 0 bases at J, with 7 bases between. The CDR3 sequence is CSARAGSSYNSPLHF. Here the CDR3 DNA reads TGCAGTGCTAGAGCGGGGAGCTCCTATAATTCACCCCTCCACTTT.

The table lists this clonotype with many counts. The chain carries TRBV3-1 and TRBJ2-7, with 10 bases matching TRBD2. Trimming removed 1 base from V and 3 bases from J; junction bases left unmatched: 6. CDR1 is LGHDT, CDR2 YNNKEL, per germline (reference sequence). There are 16 residues in the CDR3. The CDR3 DNA sequence: TGTGCCAGCAGCCAAGTATCGAGACTAGCGGGCTACGAGCAGTACTTC. It codes for CASSQVSRLAGYEQYF.